This T cell receptor beta chain was found in a study of cytomegalovirus exposure and HLA in healthy donors. Regarding the study as a whole: Reported performance of the classifier showed diagnosis of cytomegalovirus status with high specificity and sensitivity.

These donors counted as nominally healthy when sampled, but unrecorded immune exposures were likely. A multiplex PCR was run with 60 Vbeta primers and 13 Jbeta primers. Original data processing: There were around 80 million unique TCR beta chains by a later count, and approximately 11 million of them were shared. Generated by immunoSEQ multiplex PCR, the TCRdb table keeps only in-frame clones and is missing some. V, J and clone size are taken as reported in that table, and D and trimming were inferred from the DNA itself. The table has 150,000 to 200,000 clones, just over 70% seen once. Germline CDR1 GTSNPN, CDR2 SVGIG (reference sequence). J gave up 5 bases and V 1 base, and 6 bases lay outside the gene matches. The length of the CDR3 is 14 residues. About this clone itself: The antigen is not known.

The sequence was obtained from a human donor in good health. The rearrangement links TRBV30 to TRBJ1-1; TRBD1 matches 8 bases. The sample was PBMCs. DNA for the CDR3: TGTGCCTGGAGTGCCATGGACAGGGCAACTGAAGCTTTCTTT. It specifies CAWSAMDRATEAFF.